One sample yielded the 6 T cell receptor beta chains listed below, sequenced in a study of shared clonotypes between healthy human individuals. Libraries were prepared by immunoSEQ multiplex PCR; TCRdb keeps only in-frame clonotypes and omits some of them. The data hold millions of clones, with about 94% observed a single time. Naive CD8 populations comprised CD45RO-negative cells positively selected for CCR7, excluding terminally differentiated effector memory CD45RA+ cells. The material sequenced was naive CD8+ T cells sorted from blood. These receptors were taken from a man aged 18-30 years in good health.

The chain recombines TRBV7-6 with TRBJ1-6; D possibly corresponds to TRBD1 (5 bases). This CDR3 spans 13 amino acids. Trimming took off 3 bases at V and 9 bases at J, with 9 bases between the two ends. Germline V gene sequence: CDR1 SGHVS, CDR2 FNYEAQ. CDR3 DNA: TGTGCCAGCAGCTTCGGGGGACTTTCACCCCTCCACTTT. Translating it yields CASSFGGLSPLHF. Looking up the rest from reference TRBV7-6 and TRBJ1-6 gives the full variable domain: GAGVSQSPRYKVTKRGQDVALRCDPISGHVSLYWYRQALGQGPEFLTYFNYEAQQDKSGLPNDRFSAERPEGSISTLTIQRTEQRDSAMYRCASSFGGLSPLHFGNGTRLTVT.

The chain carries TRBV6-5 and TRBJ1-2; D perhaps matches TRBD1 (6 bases). The germline V gene encodes CDR1 MNHEY and CDR2 SVGAGI. The CDR3 loop spans 15 amino acids. Trimming left V 0 bases short and J 3 bases short, with 11 bases between. The CDR3 loop reads CASSYSTGSHYGYTF. The CDR3 nucleotides are TGTGCCAGCAGTTACTCAACAGGGTCCCACTATGGCTACACCTTC.

This rearrangement joins TRBV6-5 to TRBJ1-5; weak D call: TRBD1 (5 bases). CDR1 is MNHEY and CDR2 is SVGAGI in the germline V gene. Trimming took 6 bases from V and 7 from J, leaving 13 bases between them. The CDR3 covers 13 residues. In DNA form, the CDR3 reads TGTGCCAGCAGCCTGGGGGAGGGACAGCCCCAGCATTTT. Protein sequence: CASSLGEGQPQHF.

This clone was observed a single time. The J gene is TRBJ1-4, the V gene TRBV27, with TRBD1 matching over 8 bases. CDR1 is MNHEY and CDR2 is SMNVEV in the germline V gene (reference sequence). J gave up 7 bases and V 5 bases, and 9 bases lay outside the gene matches. This CDR3 has 15 amino acids. This chain's CDR3 is CASSEPGQVAEKLFF. The CDR3 bases are TGTGCCAGCAGTGAACCGGGACAGGTCGCTGAAAAACTGTTTTTT.

The chain combines TRBV7-2 with TRBJ2-4; D ambiguous. The CDR3 is 11 residues long. The V gene's germline CDR1 is SGHTA and CDR2 FQGNSA. Trimming shortened V by 4 bases and J by 9 bases, and 7 bases separated the two germline ends. CDR3 bases: TGTGCCAGCAGCTACGAAGGCATTCAGTACTTC. Its protein is CASSYEGIQYF.

This clone came up once. Other DNA sequences within the sample encode an identical CDR3. The J gene is TRBJ1-5, the V gene TRBV2; possibly TRBD1 for D (5 bases). Germline CDR1 reads SNHLY; CDR2 reads FYNNEI. This CDR3 contains 15 residues. V shed 3 bases and J shed 0 bases, with 9 bases lying between them. The CDR3 loop is CASSEGRVSNQPQHF. CDR3 in DNA: TGTGCCAGCAGTGAGGGCAGGGTTAGCAATCAGCCCCAGCATTTT.